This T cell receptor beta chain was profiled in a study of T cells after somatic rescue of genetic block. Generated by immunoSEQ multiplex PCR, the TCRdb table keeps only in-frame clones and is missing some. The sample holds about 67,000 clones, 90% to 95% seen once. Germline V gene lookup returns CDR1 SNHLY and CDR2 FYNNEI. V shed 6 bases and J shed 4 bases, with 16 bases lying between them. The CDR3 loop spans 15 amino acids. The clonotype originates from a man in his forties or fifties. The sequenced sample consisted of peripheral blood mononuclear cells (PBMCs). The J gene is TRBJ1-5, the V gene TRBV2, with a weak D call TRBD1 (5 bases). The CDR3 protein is CASRRGGSGNQPQHF. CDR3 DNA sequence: TGTGCCAGCAGGAGGGGAGGGTCGGGGAATCAGCCCCAGCATTTT.